The clone carrying this T cell receptor (beta chain) was counted once. Germline is not matched at one junction end, which may reflect a read error. In the original processing: Amplified reference gene primers provided the basis for estimating nucleated cell counts. Method: immunoSEQ multiplex PCR; TCRdb's copy keeps in-frame clones and lacks some. The DNA was the basis for D and trimming; V, J and clone size are from that table. The repertoire holds over 65,000 clones, with 65% to 90% as singletons. This sample is part of a study of blood T cell repertoires in COVID-19. This CDR3 is 15 amino acids long. The germline V gene encodes CDR1 MDHEN and CDR2 SYDVKM.

The sequenced sample was peripheral blood. The gene calls are TRBV28 and TRBJ2-5; TRBD1 might be the D (6 bases). This receptor was obtained from a man older than 75 with active COVID-19. CDR3: CASNLPQGPQETQYF. Written as DNA, the CDR3 is TGTGCCAGCAATTTACCACAGGGTCCCCAAGAGACCCAGTACTTC.